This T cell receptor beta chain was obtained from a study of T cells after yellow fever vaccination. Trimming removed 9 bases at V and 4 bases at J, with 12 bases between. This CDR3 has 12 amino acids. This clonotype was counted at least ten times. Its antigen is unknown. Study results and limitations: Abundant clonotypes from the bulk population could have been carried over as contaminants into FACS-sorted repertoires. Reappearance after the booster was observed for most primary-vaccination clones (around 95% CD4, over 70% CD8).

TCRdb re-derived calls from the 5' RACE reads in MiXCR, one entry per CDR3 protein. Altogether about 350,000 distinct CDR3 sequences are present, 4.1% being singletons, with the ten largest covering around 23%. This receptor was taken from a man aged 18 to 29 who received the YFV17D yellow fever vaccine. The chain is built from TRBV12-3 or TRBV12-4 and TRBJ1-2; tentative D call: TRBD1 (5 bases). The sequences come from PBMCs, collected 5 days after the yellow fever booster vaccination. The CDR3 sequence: CASSPGPYGYTF. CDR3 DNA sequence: TGTGCCAGTAGTCCGGGGCCCTATGGCTACACCTTC.